Reported below is one TCR beta chain. Original analysis: Amplification of reference gene primers provided the estimated nucleated cell counts. The protocol was immunoSEQ multiplex PCR, while the TCRdb copy is restricted to in-frame clones and leaves out a portion. That table is the source of V, J and clone size, and D and trimming were worked out from the DNA. This sample has roughly 50,000 clones, with roughly 90% found just once. The data were taken from a study of blood T cell repertoires in COVID-19. Looked up from germline, CDR1 is ENHRY and CDR2 is SYGVKD. J gave up 2 bases and V 6 bases, and 7 bases lay outside the gene matches. The CDR3 runs 15 residues.

Sequencing was done on a sample of peripheral blood. The TCR was taken from a man older than 75 with acute or convalescent COVID-19. The chain carries TRBV10-3 and TRBJ2-5; the match to TRBD2 covers 9 bases. The CDR3 nucleotides read TGTGCCATCAGGCCCGGGACTAGCACACAAGAGACCCAGTACTTC. This gives the protein CAIRPGTSTQETQYF.